The 23 T cell receptor beta chains below all came from one sample that was sequenced in a study of blood T cell repertoires in COVID-19. Measured with immunoSEQ multiplex PCR; TCRdb has only the in-frame clones, and not every one. The sample includes 98,000 or so clones, over 80% of them seen just once. The sample taken for sequencing was peripheral blood. The receptors here all came from a man between 45 and 60 years old with acute or convalescent COVID-19.

This chain connects TRBV6-5 to TRBJ2-7, with a weak D call TRBD2 (6 bases). Germline-derived CDR1 and CDR2 are MNHEY and SVGAGI. Trimming left V 5 bases short and J 1 base short, with 12 bases between. This CDR3 region has 14 residues. The CDR3 loop is CASSRTSSSYEQYF. The CDR3 DNA follows: TGTGCCAGCAGTAGAACTAGCTCTTCCTACGAGCAGTACTTC.

The chain links TRBV4-1 to TRBJ2-1; 14 bases line up with TRBD2. V dropped 3 bases and J dropped 8; count of bases not matched to a gene: 3. This CDR3 region has 15 residues. CDR1 and CDR2 from the germline V gene are MGHRA and YSYEKL. CDR3 bases: TGCGCCAGCAGCCAGCCGGGACTAGCGGGAGATGAGCAGTTCTTC. Its protein is CASSQPGLAGDEQFF.

The chain combines TRBV28 with TRBJ2-7, with D possibly being TRBD1 (5 bases). The CDR3 is 16 amino acids. Between the trimmed V and J ends, which lost 1 base and 2 bases, there was a span of 15 bases. Germline values: CDR1 MDHEN, CDR2 SYDVKM. Here the CDR3 DNA reads TGTGCCAGCAGTTTATTAGGGGAATCGTCTACCTACGAGCAGTACTTC. Translation: CASSLLGESSTYEQYF.

The rearrangement links TRBV30 to TRBJ2-5, with 10 bases fitting TRBD2. The germline V gene encodes CDR1 GTSNPN and CDR2 SVGIG (reference sequence). V shed 0 bases, J shed 5 bases, and the junction held 6 bases outside the gene matches. This CDR3 region has 15 residues. The CDR3 nucleotides are TGTGCCTGGAGTGTTCAGCGGGAGGGCTGGGAGACCCAGTACTTC. Protein: CAWSVQREGWETQYF.

The chain links TRBV14 to TRBJ2-1; D may be TRBD2 (5 bases). CDR1 is SGHDN and CDR2 is FVKESK in the germline V gene. CDR3 size: 13 residues. The germline V and J ends were trimmed by 4 bases and 7 bases, with 11 bases remaining between them. The CDR3 reads CASSPPPGNEQFF. The CDR3 DNA reads TGTGCCAGCAGCCCACCCCCGGGGAATGAGCAGTTCTTC.

The V and J genes are TRBV5-6 and TRBJ1-5; D is uncertain. Germline CDR1 reads SGHDT; CDR2 reads YYEEEE. The CDR3 runs to 14 residues. Trimming shortened V by 3 bases and J by 2 bases, and 9 bases separated the two germline ends. For the CDR3, the DNA is TGTGCCAGCAGCTCATGGGGAGGCAATCAGCCCCAGCATTTT. Amino acid sequence: CASSSWGGNQPQHF.

The chain links TRBV10-3 to TRBJ2-7; 9 nucleotides align to TRBD2. The V and J ends lost 2 bases and 5 bases, in that order; junction bases with no gene match: 4. CDR1 is ENHRY, CDR2 SYGVKD, per germline. The CDR3 is 14 residues long. CDR3 loop: CAISEQVAGDEQYF. CDR3 nucleotide sequence: TGTGCCATCAGTGAGCAGGTAGCGGGAGACGAGCAGTACTTC.

This sequence joins TRBV28 and TRBJ2-1, with 9 bases matching TRBD1. This CDR3 has 15 amino acids. Per the germline V gene, CDR1 is MDHEN and CDR2 is SYDVKM. V dropped 1 base and J dropped 6; count of bases not matched to a gene: 4. The CDR3 DNA follows: TGTGCCAGCAGTTTATTGGGACAGGGAACCAATGAGCAGTTCTTC. Protein: CASSLLGQGTNEQFF.

The V gene is TRBV30, the J gene TRBJ1-4, with D perhaps matching TRBD1 (6 bases). The CDR3 contains 16 residues. V was pared by 0 bases and J by 8 bases, with 19 bases between. Germline values: CDR1 GTSNPN, CDR2 SVGIG (reference sequence). CDR3 DNA: TGTGCCTGGAGTGTCCAAGAACAGGGTTTCGGGGAAAAACTGTTTTTT. Its translation: CAWSVQEQGFGEKLFF. The entire variable domain, with the rest obtained from reference TRBV30 and TRBJ1-4, is as follows: SQTIHQWPATLVQPVGSPLSLECTVEGTSNPNLYWYRQAAGRGLQLLFYSVGIGQISSEVPQNLSASRPQDRQFILSSKKLLLSDSGFYLCAWSVQEQGFGEKLFFGSGTQLSVL.

The J gene is TRBJ1-5, the V gene TRBV19; the match to TRBD1 covers 7 bases. Germline CDR1 is LNHDA and CDR2 is SQIVND (reference sequence). CDR3 length: 16 residues. J lost 3 bases, V lost 4 bases, and 9 bases had no gene match. The CDR3 DNA reads TGTGCCAGTAGTACGCCGGGACAGCGCTACAATCAGCCCCAGCATTTT. The encoded protein is CASSTPGQRYNQPQHF.

The chain is built from TRBV5-1 and TRBJ2-1, with TRBD2 identical over 7 bases. This CDR3 region has 16 residues. J was trimmed by 10 bases and V by 0 bases; bases with no gene match: 13. The V gene's germline CDR1 is SGHRS and CDR2 YFSETQ. CDR3 DNA: TGCGCCAGCAGCTTGGGCAACAGACTAGCCCATAGGGAGCAGTTCTTC. Translated: CASSLGNRLAHREQFF.

The V and J genes are TRBV6-6 and TRBJ1-6; weak D call: TRBD1 (5 bases). Germline lookup yields CDR1 MNHNY and CDR2 SVGAGI (reference sequence). This CDR3 spans 15 amino acids. Trimming took 4 bases from V and 10 from J, leaving 17 bases between them. The CDR3 DNA reads TGTGCCAGCAGTTCCCCTGGGGGGGTCGGCTCACCCCTCCACTTT. Translation: CASSSPGGVGSPLHF.

The chain is built from TRBV19 and TRBJ2-3; TRBD2 matches 7 bases. This CDR3 has 15 amino acids. Germline V gene sequence: CDR1 LNHDA, CDR2 SQIVND (reference sequence). The J segment lost 1 base and the V segment lost 6 bases, leaving 7 bases of the junction unmatched. The CDR3 DNA reads as TGTGCCAGTAGGCCGCTGGCGGGAGGCACAGATACGCAGTATTTT. Residues: CASRPLAGGTDTQYF.

The J gene is TRBJ2-2, the V gene TRBV6-5; 8 bases are a match to TRBD1. V lost 6 bases and J lost 0; bases outside the gene matches: 3. There are 15 residues in the CDR3. In germline, CDR1 is MNHEY, CDR2 SVGAGI. The CDR3 region has the DNA TGTGCCAGCAGGCTACAGGGGGCGAACACCGGGGAGCTGTTTTTT. Protein product: CASRLQGANTGELFF.

V and J are TRBV10-2 and TRBJ1-1; tentatively, D is TRBD1 (6 bases). CDR1 is WSHSY, CDR2 SAAADI, per germline. The CDR3 totals 13 residues. Between the trimmed V and J ends, which lost 5 bases and 1 base, there was a span of 8 bases. CDR3 sequence (DNA): TGCGCCAGCAGTTTGACAGGGAACACTGAAGCTTTCTTT. Residues: CASSLTGNTEAFF.

The gene calls are TRBV19 and TRBJ2-3, with 7 bases that match TRBD2. Looked up from germline, CDR1 is LNHDA and CDR2 is SQIVND (reference sequence). V shed 3 bases and J 3 bases; nucleotides not matched to a gene: 12. The CDR3 length is 17 residues. The CDR3 sequence is CASSILEAGVGTDTQYF. CDR3 sequence (DNA): TGTGCCAGTAGTATCTTGGAGGCGGGAGTGGGAACAGATACGCAGTATTTT.

The chain recombines TRBV11-2 with TRBJ2-2; 7 bases agree with TRBD2. V was pared by 1 base and J by 0 bases, with 11 bases of the junction left unmatched. Germline V CDR1 and CDR2: SGHAT, FQNNGV. This CDR3 contains 19 residues. CDR3: CASSLGKRGGTSNTGELFF. CDR3 in DNA: TGTGCCAGCAGCTTAGGGAAGCGGGGCGGCACTTCGAACACCGGGGAGCTGTTTTTT.

The chain recombines TRBV29-1 with TRBJ2-3; D is unresolved. CDR3 length: 13 amino acids. The germline gives CDR1 SQVTM, CDR2 ANQGSEA. Trimming left V 7 bases short and J 1 base short, with 12 bases between. CDR3 in amino acids: CSGQRGGTDTQYF. CDR3 in DNA: TGCAGCGGCCAGCGCGGCGGCACAGATACGCAGTATTTT.

The chain is built from TRBV11-2 and TRBJ2-3, with a tentative D call TRBD2 (6 bases). CDR1 is SGHAT, CDR2 FQNNGV, per germline. Between the trimmed V and J ends, which lost 4 bases and 9 bases, there was a span of 17 bases. The CDR3 totals 14 residues. CDR3 amino acids: CASSWSGEAVTQYF. CDR3 nucleotide sequence: TGTGCCAGCAGCTGGTCCGGGGAGGCTGTGACGCAGTATTTT.

CDR3 in amino acids: CASSLDRGVGDTEAFF. In DNA, the CDR3 is TGTGCCAGCAGCTTGGATCGGGGAGTGGGTGACACTGAAGCTTTCTTT. The rearrangement joins TRBV5-6 to TRBJ1-1; unclear D gene. CDR1 SGHDT and CDR2 YYEEEE come from the germline V gene. V was clipped by 0 bases and J by 3 bases, with 15 bases between them. The CDR3 contains 16 residues.

CDR3 loop: CASRWDRGYNEQFF. DNA of the CDR3: TGTGCCAGCCGCTGGGACAGGGGTTACAATGAGCAGTTCTTC. This chain links TRBV6-5 with TRBJ2-1, with 10 nucleotides matching TRBD1. Per germline, CDR1 MNHEY and CDR2 SVGAGI. With V trimmed by 8 bases and J by 4 bases, 5 bases remained unmatched. The CDR3 is 14 amino acids.

The V call is TRBV1, the J call TRBJ2-5; TRBD2 is the table's D call, not checked against the DNA. TRBV1 is a known pseudogene. This CDR3 comprises 18 residues. The CDR3 protein is CTSSRSSNSGRARETQYF. DNA of the CDR3: TGCACCAGCAGCCGCTCATCTAATAGCGGGAGGGCCCGAGAGACCCAGTACTTC.

V is TRBV20-1 and J is TRBJ2-5; D gene uncertain. The CDR3 extends over 15 amino acids. The V end was cut by 3 bases, the J end by 3 bases, with 17 bases between. Germline V gene lookup returns CDR1 DFQATT and CDR2 SNEGSKA (reference sequence). CDR3 region: CSASLRPSEKETQYF. CDR3 in DNA: TGCAGTGCTAGTCTCCGACCGAGCGAAAAAGAGACCCAGTACTTC.